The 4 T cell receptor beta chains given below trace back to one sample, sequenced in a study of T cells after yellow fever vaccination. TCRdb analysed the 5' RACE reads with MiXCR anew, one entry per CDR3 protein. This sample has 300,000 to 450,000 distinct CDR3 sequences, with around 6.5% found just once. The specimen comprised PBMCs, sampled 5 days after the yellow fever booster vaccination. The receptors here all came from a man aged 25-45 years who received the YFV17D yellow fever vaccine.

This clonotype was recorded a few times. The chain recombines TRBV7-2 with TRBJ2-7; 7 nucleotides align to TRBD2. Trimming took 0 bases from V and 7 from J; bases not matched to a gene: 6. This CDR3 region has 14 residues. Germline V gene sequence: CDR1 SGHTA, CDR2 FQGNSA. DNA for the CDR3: TGTGCCAGCAGCTTAGCGGGAGGGGCCTCGGAGCAGTACTTC. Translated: CASSLAGGASEQYF.

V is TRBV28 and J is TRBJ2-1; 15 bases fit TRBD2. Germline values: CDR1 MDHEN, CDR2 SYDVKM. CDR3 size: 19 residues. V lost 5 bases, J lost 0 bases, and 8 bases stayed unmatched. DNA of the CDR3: TGTGCCAGCAGTCTCCCCCAGGGACTAGCGGGAGGCTCCTACAATGAGCAGTTCTTC. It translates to CASSLPQGLAGGSYNEQFF.

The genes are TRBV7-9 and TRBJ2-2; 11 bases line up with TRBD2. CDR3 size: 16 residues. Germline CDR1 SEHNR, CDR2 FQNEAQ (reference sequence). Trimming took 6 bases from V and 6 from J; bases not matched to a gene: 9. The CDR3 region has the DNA TGTGCCAGCAGGTTTACTAGCGGGAGTCCTTCCGGGGAGCTGTTTTTT. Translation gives CASRFTSGSPSGELFF.

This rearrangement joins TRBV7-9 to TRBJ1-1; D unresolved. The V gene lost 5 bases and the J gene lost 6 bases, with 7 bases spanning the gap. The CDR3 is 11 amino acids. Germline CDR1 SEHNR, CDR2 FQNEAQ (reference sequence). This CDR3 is CASSAQPEAFF. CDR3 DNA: TGTGCCAGCAGCGCACAGCCTGAAGCTTTCTTT.